Below are 24 T cell receptor beta chains sequenced from a single sample in a study of T cells in Graves' hyperthyroidism and ophthalmopathy. RNA transcripts gave rise to amplified TCR beta CDR3 regions. When the TCR CDR3 underwent first-round RT-PCR, the HTBI primer set was used. TCRdb ran MiXCR on the multiplex PCR reads and lists one entry per CDR3 protein. The profile shows some 440,000 distinct CDR3 sequences, roughly 14% of them singletons. The sequenced sample consisted of blood. The receptors were gathered from a woman in her late teens or twenties with Graves' hyperthyroidism.

This clonotype was counted a few times. The chain carries TRBV27 and TRBJ1-4, with no clear D. The CDR3 has 15 amino acids. The V end was cut by 0 bases, the J end by 8 bases, with 13 bases between. Germline CDR1 reads MNHEY; CDR2 reads SMNVEV (reference sequence). The DNA of the CDR3 is TGTGCCAGCAGTTTATCGTTCCAGTATAACGAAAAACTGTTTTTT. Encoded protein: CASSLSFQYNEKLFF.

CDR3 loop: CASSYSRGRIEQFF. DNA for the CDR3: TGTGCCAGCAGTTACTCGCGGGGGCGGATCGAGCAGTTCTTC. V and J are TRBV6-2 or TRBV6-3 and TRBJ2-1; TRBD2 might be the D (7 bases). Deletions cut 0 bases from V and 10 bases from J, with 13 bases between. This CDR3 region has 14 residues. In germline, CDR1 is MNHEY, CDR2 SVGEGT.

This clonotype has at least ten counts. V gene TRBV2 combines with J gene TRBJ2-4; 10 bases match TRBD1. The germline V gene has CDR1 SNHLY and CDR2 FYNNEI. The CDR3 is 15 amino acids. Trimming cost V 7 bases and J 7 bases; bases outside gene matches: 10. The CDR3 DNA sequence: TGTGCCAGCAAGGGATCCGGGACAGGGGAGAACATTCAGTACTTC. This sequence encodes CASKGSGTGENIQYF.

This clonotype was picked up many times. V gene TRBV30 combines with J gene TRBJ2-4; maybe TRBD1 (5 bases). This CDR3 contains 13 residues. V lost 5 bases and J lost 0, with 8 bases in between. CDR1 GTSNPN and CDR2 SVGIG come from the germline V gene (reference sequence). The CDR3 DNA reads as TGTGCCTGGGGGGCCCTAGCCAAAAACATTCAGTACTTC. It encodes CAWGALAKNIQYF.

This clonotype appeared many times. The rearrangement links TRBV2 to TRBJ2-4; 9 bases agree with TRBD2. Germline CDR1 reads SNHLY; CDR2 reads FYNNEI. The length of the CDR3 is 16 residues. V shed 5 bases and J 4 bases; nucleotides not matched to a gene: 9. In nucleotides, the CDR3 is TGTGCCAGCAGTCCCTCGGGGCGGGAGGGTAAAAACATTCAGTACTTC. This encodes CASSPSGREGKNIQYF. The full variable domain, with the rest looked up from reference TRBV2 and TRBJ2-4, is EPEVTQTPSHQVTQMGQEVILRCVPISNHLYFYWYRQILGQKVEFLVSFYNNEISEKSEIFDDQFSVERPDGSNFTLKIRSTKLEDSAMYFCASSPSGREGKNIQYFGAGTRLSVL.

Many counts were recorded for this clonotype. V is TRBV3-1 and J is TRBJ2-3; TRBD2 might be the D (6 bases). The V and J ends lost 3 bases and 2 bases respectively, with 15 bases between them. CDR3 length: 16 amino acids. CDR1 and CDR2 (germline): LGHDT, YNNKEL (reference sequence). CDR3 sequence (DNA): TGTGCCAGCAGCCATCAACCCCAGGGACTCACAGATACGCAGTATTTT. Protein: CASSHQPQGLTDTQYF.

This clonotype was seen at least ten times. This CDR3 reads CASSQVASEQYF. CDR3 DNA: TGTGCCAGCAGCCAAGTAGCATCCGAGCAGTACTTC. This sequence joins TRBV3-1 and TRBJ2-7; D not certain. The CDR3 contains 12 residues. V lost 1 base and J 6 bases, leaving 7 bases between the germline ends. Germline V CDR1 and CDR2: LGHDT, YNNKEL (reference sequence).

This clonotype was counted ten times or more. The CDR3 DNA follows: TGTGCCAGCACCCTTGACAGTAACACTGAAGCTTTCTTT. It is translated as CASTLDSNTEAFF. This chain joins TRBV12-3 or TRBV12-4 and TRBJ1-1, with D possibly being TRBD1 (5 bases). V gave up 7 bases and J gave up 2 bases, with 11 bases separating them. The length of the CDR3 is 13 residues.

The rearrangement uses TRBV4-1 and TRBJ1-3; D is ambiguous. The CDR3 runs 16 residues. Deletions cut 3 bases from V and 4 bases from J, with 16 bases between. CDR1 and CDR2 from the germline V gene are MGHRA and YSYEKL. CDR3 sequence (DNA): TGCGCCAGCAGCCAGACGGACCTTAAATCAGGAAACACCATATATTTT. As protein: CASSQTDLKSGNTIYF.

This clonotype has ten or more counts. The chain carries TRBV5-5 and TRBJ2-3; TRBD2 agrees at 15 bases. The CDR3 spans 14 residues. The J segment lost 13 bases and the V segment lost 3 bases, leaving 6 bases of the junction unmatched. Germline-derived CDR1 and CDR2 are SGHKS and YYEKEE (reference sequence). The chain's CDR3 is CASSWTSGGGEEYF. The DNA for the CDR3 is TGTGCCAGCAGCTGGACTAGCGGGGGGGGCGAAGAGTATTTT.

Many counts were recorded for this clonotype. DNA for the CDR3: TGTGCCAGCAGCTTAGGGGACAACTACGAGCAGTACTTC. Protein sequence: CASSLGDNYEQYF. The rearrangement links TRBV7-8 to TRBJ2-7, with D perhaps TRBD1 (6 bases). The V gene lost 1 base and the J gene lost 3 bases, with 7 bases spanning the gap. Per the germline V gene, CDR1 is SGHVS and CDR2 is FQNEAQ. The length of the CDR3 is 13 residues.

The table lists this clonotype with a few counts. This rearrangement joins TRBV27 to TRBJ2-1; tentatively, D is TRBD1 or TRBD2 (5 bases each). The CDR3 sequence is 16 residues long. The germline V and J ends were trimmed by 7 bases and 0 bases, with 16 bases remaining between them. In germline, CDR1 is MNHEY, CDR2 SMNVEV (reference sequence). The CDR3 sequence is CASNILPGPSYNEQFF. The CDR3, as DNA: TGTGCCAGCAACATCTTACCGGGACCCTCCTACAATGAGCAGTTCTTC.

This clonotype occurred a few times. CDR3 coding DNA: TGTGCCAGCAGTTACGACTTCGCATCACCTGGCTATGGCTACACCTTC. Translating gives CASSYDFASPGYGYTF. The chain joins TRBV6-5 to TRBJ1-2; D is undetermined. The CDR3 runs 16 residues. CDR1 is MNHEY and CDR2 is SVGAGI in the germline V gene. V was trimmed by 2 bases and J by 4 bases, leaving 17 bases between them.

This clonotype was counted a few times. The chain is built from TRBV10-2 and TRBJ2-3; 12 nucleotides match TRBD1. The CDR3 has 19 amino acids. Germline V CDR1 and CDR2: WSHSY, SAAADI. With 7 bases clipped from V and 2 bases from J, the junction kept 16 bases outside the gene matches. The CDR3 here is CASTGGTGGDRGYTDTQYF. In nucleotides, the CDR3 is TGCGCCAGCACCGGGGGGACAGGGGGCGACCGAGGATACACAGATACGCAGTATTTT.

This clonotype was seen ten or more times. The chain employs TRBV6-1 and TRBJ2-3, with TRBD2 matching over 9 bases. The CDR3 runs 18 residues. The germline CDR1 and CDR2 sequences are MNHNS and SASEGT. V lost 5 bases, J lost 0 bases, and 12 bases stayed unmatched. This CDR3 reads CASSPPRSGRFSTDTQYF. DNA of the CDR3: TGTGCCAGCAGTCCCCCTCGTAGCGGGAGATTTAGCACAGATACGCAGTATTTT.

There are many counts of this clonotype. V is TRBV6-5 and J is TRBJ2-7; perhaps TRBD2 as D (5 bases). CDR3 length: 15 residues. The V gene's germline CDR1 is MNHEY and CDR2 SVGAGI. V lost 2 bases and J lost 3, with 14 bases in between. CDR3 loop: CASSYTRTDYYEQYF. In nucleotides, the CDR3 is TGTGCCAGCAGTTACACCCGGACCGACTACTACGAGCAGTACTTC.

This clonotype was seen ten or more times. CDR3 nucleotides: TGCAGTGCTCAAGGACTAGCGGGAGTTGGGGATACGCAGTATTTT. Its translation: CSAQGLAGVGDTQYF. The chain employs TRBV20-1 and TRBJ2-3; TRBD2 aligns across 13 bases. Per the germline V gene, CDR1 is DFQATT and CDR2 is SNEGSKA (reference sequence). CDR3 length: 15 residues. The V gene end was trimmed by 5 bases and the J gene end by 6 bases; junction bases not matched to a gene: 8.

This clonotype has at least ten counts. The J gene is TRBJ1-6, the V gene TRBV9; 7 nucleotides agree with TRBD1. The V gene's germline CDR1 is SGDLS and CDR2 YYNGEE. This CDR3 has 15 residues. J lost 7 bases, V lost 0 bases, and 4 bases had no gene match. The chain's CDR3 is CASSVAGQRNSPLHF. The CDR3 DNA reads TGTGCCAGCAGCGTAGCGGGACAGCGAAATTCACCCCTCCACTTT.

This clonotype was recorded many times. The J gene is TRBJ2-7, the V gene TRBV20-1, with D unresolved. The V gene lost 5 bases and the J gene lost 0 bases, with 8 bases spanning the gap. Germline values: CDR1 DFQATT, CDR2 SNEGSKA (reference sequence). The CDR3 is 12 amino acids. The CDR3 nucleotides read TGCAGTGCTCCCAAGAGCTCCTACGAGCAGTACTTC. Translated: CSAPKSSYEQYF.

This clonotype was seen ten or more times. This rearrangement joins TRBV6-1 to TRBJ2-1; no reliable D call. The germline V gene encodes CDR1 MNHNS and CDR2 SASEGT. Between the trimmed V and J ends, which lost 8 bases and 2 bases, there was a span of 10 bases. This CDR3 region has 13 residues. The CDR3 DNA sequence: TGTGCCAGCGTTTCGACGACCTACAATGAGCAGTTCTTC. Its protein product is CASVSTTYNEQFF.

At least ten counts were recorded for this clonotype. The J gene is TRBJ2-2, the V gene TRBV5-1; 7 positions agree with TRBD2. The V segment lost 2 bases and the J segment 4 bases; nucleotides outside the gene matches: 8. The germline CDR1 and CDR2 sequences are SGHRS and YFSETQ. The CDR3 is 16 amino acids. CDR3 bases: TGCGCCAGCAGCTTCGTCGGCGGGAGTCCCACCGGGGAGCTGTTTTTT. Residues: CASSFVGGSPTGELFF.

The J gene is TRBJ2-3, the V gene TRBV24-1; D remains unclear. V was trimmed by 3 bases and J by 2 bases, leaving 8 bases between them. The germline CDR1 and CDR2 sequences are KGHDR and SFDVKD. This CDR3 has 14 amino acids. The CDR3 protein is CATSDSTPTDTQYF. CDR3 coding DNA: TGTGCCACCAGTGATAGTACCCCCACAGATACGCAGTATTTT.

This chain connects TRBV6-1 to TRBJ2-1; the match to TRBD2 covers 10 bases. The length of the CDR3 is 15 residues. V lost 2 bases and J lost 9; bases outside the gene matches: 7. CDR1 is MNHNS, CDR2 SASEGT, per germline. The CDR3, as DNA: TGTGCCAGCAGTGAAAGTAGCGGGGGGCTTAGTGAGCAGTTCTTC. It yields the protein CASSESSGGLSEQFF.

The sample holds a few counts of this clonotype. The genes are TRBV6-1 and TRBJ1-3, with 11 bases fitting TRBD1. In germline, CDR1 is MNHNS, CDR2 SASEGT. The CDR3 is 16 residues long. Unmatched junction bases numbered 7, after V lost 5 bases and J lost 4 bases. CDR3 coding DNA: TGTGCCAGCAGTTATCGGACAGGGGGCAGGGGAAACACCATATATTTT. The encoded protein is CASSYRTGGRGNTIYF.